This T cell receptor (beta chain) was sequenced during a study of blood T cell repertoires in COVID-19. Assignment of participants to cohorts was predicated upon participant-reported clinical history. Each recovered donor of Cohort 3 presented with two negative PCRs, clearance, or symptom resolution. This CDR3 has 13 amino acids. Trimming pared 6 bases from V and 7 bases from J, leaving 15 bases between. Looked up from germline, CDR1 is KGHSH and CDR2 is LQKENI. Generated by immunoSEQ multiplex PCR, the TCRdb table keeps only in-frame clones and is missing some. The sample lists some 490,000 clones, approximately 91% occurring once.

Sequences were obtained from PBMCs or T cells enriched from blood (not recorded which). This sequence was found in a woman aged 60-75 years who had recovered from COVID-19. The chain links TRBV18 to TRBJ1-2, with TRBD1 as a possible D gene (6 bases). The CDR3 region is CASSPTGQGGYTF. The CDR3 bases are TGTGCCAGCTCTCCTACAGGGCAGGGTGGCTACACCTTC. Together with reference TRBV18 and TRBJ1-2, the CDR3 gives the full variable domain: NAGVMQNPRHLVRRRGQEARLRCSPMKGHSHVYWYRQLPEEGLKFMVYLQKENIIDESGMPKERFSAEFPKEGPSILRIQQVVRGDSAAYFCASSPTGQGGYTFGSGTRLTVV.